Listed below are T cell receptor beta chains from one sample, sequenced in a study of blood T cells in healthy people across ages. TCRdb analysed the 5' RACE reads with MiXCR anew, one entry per CDR3 protein. Altogether about 1.7 million distinct CDR3 sequences are present, 28% being singletons, with the ten largest covering around 7.7%. The specimen was blood. These receptors all come from a woman aged 25-40 years in good health. CDR3s include the opening cysteine and the closing phenylalanine or tryptophan. Each record gives: J gene, clone size, V gene, D gene, CDR3 DNA, CDR3 protein. D genes are given only for firm matches. Size is omitted from some rows. Given values are once, few, many or a class for expanded clones.

>TRBJ1-1|few|TRBV7-9|-
TGTGCCAGCAGCTTACGTGGAGGAGCGGACACTGAAGCTTTCTTT
CASSLRGGADTEAFF
>TRBJ2-1|few|TRBV28|TRBD2
TGTGCCAGCAGTTTAGCTAGCGGGGGGGCCTTTGTACAGTTCTTC
CASSLASGGAFVQFF
>TRBJ2-6|few|TRBV12-3/TRBV12-4|-
TGTGCCAGCAGGACCCAGTCTGGGGCCAACGTCCTGACTTTC
CASRTQSGANVLTF
>TRBJ1-2|-|TRBV20-1|-
TGCAGGGCTAACGGGGGGCGCGGCTACACCTTC
CRANGGRGYTF
>TRBJ2-3|-|TRBV5-1|-
TGCGCCAGCAGTCAGACTAGTCCCGATACGCAGTATTTT
CASSQTSPDTQYF
>TRBJ2-5|-|TRBV24-1|TRBD2
TGTGCCACCAGTGATCCCGGAGTAGCGGGAGGCGAGACCCAGTACTTC
CATSDPGVAGGETQYF
>TRBJ2-3|few|TRBV6-5|-
TGTGCCAGCAGTTTCTACAGGGAAGCAGATACGCAGTATTTT
CASSFYREADTQYF
>TRBJ1-1|few|TRBV20-1|-
TGCAGTGCTAGAGATGCAGGGGCTGAAGCTTTCTTT
CSARDAGAEAFF
>TRBJ2-1|-|TRBV25-1|TRBD1
TGTGCCAGCAGTCCCGAGGGACAGGGGGGGAACAATGAGCAGTTCTTC
CASSPEGQGGNNEQFF
>TRBJ2-3|many|TRBV5-1|-
TGCGCCAGCAGCGGGCCACGAAATACGCAGTATTTT
CASSGPRNTQYF
>TRBJ1-1|once|TRBV25-1|-
TGTGCCAGCAGCGAATTCCTTGAGGGTGAAGCTTTCTTT
CASSEFLEGEAFF
>TRBJ2-7|-|TRBV10-2|TRBD2
TGCGCCAGCAGTCTTCCCGGGAGGGAGTACGAGCAGTACTTC
CASSLPGREYEQYF
>TRBJ1-5|-|TRBV29-1|TRBD1
TGCAGCGTTAGGTCGGGACAGGGGCGCAATCAGCCCCAGCATTTT
CSVRSGQGRNQPQHF
>TRBJ2-7|-|TRBV12-3/TRBV12-4|TRBD1
TGTGCCAGCAGATCCGGGACAGGGGCGTCCTACGAGCAGTACTTC
CASRSGTGASYEQYF
>TRBJ2-1|few|TRBV12-3/TRBV12-4|-
TGTGCCAGCAGCACGGGGCTTGGGGGGCAGTTCTTC
CASSTGLGGQFF
>TRBJ2-5|many|TRBV6-1|TRBD1
TGTGCCAGCAGTGACCACCGGGACAGGGTTTGGGAGACCCAGTACTTC
CASSDHRDRVWETQYF
>TRBJ2-5|-|TRBV7-9|TRBD2
TGTGCCTGCAGCTCTCCTGCGGGGGAAGAGACCCAGTACTTC
CACSSPAGEETQYF
>TRBJ2-1|-|TRBV28|TRBD1
TGTGCCAGCGGCTCCACGGACAGGGGAGAGACCCAGTTCTTC
CASGSTDRGETQFF
>TRBJ1-2|many|TRBV6-5|TRBD1
TGTGCCAGCAGTTACATACAGGGGGGCGCGAACTATGGCTACACCTTC
CASSYIQGGANYGYTF
>TRBJ1-4|many|TRBV5-1|-
TGCGCCAGCAGCGGGGGTAGCGGGACCCGCAATGAAAAACTGTTTTTT
CASSGGSGTRNEKLFF
>TRBJ2-7|-|TRBV29-1|-
TGCAGCGCCTATAAACAGAGGTCCCAGTACTTC
CSAYKQRSQYF
>TRBJ2-5|-|TRBV9|-
TGTGTCAGCAGCGTAGGAGACCCCCGTGGACAAGAGACCCAGTACTTC
CVSSVGDPRGQETQYF
>TRBJ2-7|-|TRBV20-1|TRBD2
TGCAGTGCTAGAGACCCTAGCGGGAATTACGAGCAGTACTTC
CSARDPSGNYEQYF
>TRBJ1-4|few|TRBV7-9|-
TGTGCCAGCAGTGCGGGACTAGCGGAAAAACTGTTTTTT
CASSAGLAEKLFF
>TRBJ1-2|many|TRBV5-1|-
TGCGCCAGCAGCCAGGATTACAGGCCTGACACCTTC
CASSQDYRPDTF
>TRBJ1-1|few|TRBV12-3/TRBV12-4|-
TGTGCCAGCAGTTTTTTATCAGGGAGGGGTCGGGAAGCTTTCTTT
CASSFLSGRGREAFF
>TRBJ2-7|-|TRBV20-1|-
TGCAGTGCTGGAAGACAGGATAACGAGCAGTACTTC
CSAGRQDNEQYF
>TRBJ1-1|-|TRBV9|-
TGTGCCAGCAGCGTTTCAGGGGCGACTGAAGCTTTCTTT
CASSVSGATEAFF
>TRBJ2-7|-|TRBV5-4|TRBD2
TGTGCCAGCAGCCCTGGACTAGCGGGATATTCCTACGCGCAGTACTTC
CASSPGLAGYSYAQYF
>TRBJ2-7|-|TRBV5-1|-
TGCGCCAGCAGCCCGGGTTTGAGGGGAAGCTCCTACGAGCAGTACTTC
CASSPGLRGSSYEQYF
>TRBJ2-3|-|TRBV6-2/TRBV6-3|TRBD2
TGTGCCAGCAGTTACCGTATAGCGGGGGATACAGATACGCAGTATTTT
CASSYRIAGDTDTQYF
>TRBJ2-5|many|TRBV10-3|-
TGTGCCATCAGCGCCCAGGTCGAGACCCAGTACTTC
CAISAQVETQYF
>TRBJ2-1|-|TRBV7-2|-
TGTGCCAGCAGCTTAGGAGGGGTGAGTGACGATGAGCAGTTCTTC
CASSLGGVSDDEQFF
>TRBJ2-1|few|TRBV7-9|-
TGTGCCAGCAGCATTAATTCGGTAGCAGGTGAGCAGTTCTTC
CASSINSVAGEQFF
>TRBJ1-1|few|TRBV20-1|TRBD1
TGCAGTGCTAGAGTTGGGACAGGGATGAACACTGAAGCTTTCTTT
CSARVGTGMNTEAFF
>TRBJ2-5|few|TRBV3-1|-
TGTGCCAGCACCTTCATGGTGACCCAGTACTTC
CASTFMVTQYF
>TRBJ1-1|-|TRBV9|-
TGTGCCAGCAGCCCACGGACAGCACGATCCACTGAAGCTTTCTTT
CASSPRTARSTEAFF
>TRBJ1-4|-|TRBV20-1|-
TGCAGTGCTAGTGAGGGGGGGAGTGAAAAACTGTTTTTT
CSASEGGSEKLFF
>TRBJ2-1|many|TRBV5-1|TRBD2
TGCGCCAGCCGAGGACTAGCGGGAACGGGTGAGCAGTTCTTC
CASRGLAGTGEQFF
>TRBJ2-7|few|TRBV30|-
TGTGCCTGGAGTGTACTGGGTTGGGGAACCTACGAGCAGTACTTC
CAWSVLGWGTYEQYF
>TRBJ2-1|-|TRBV12-3/TRBV12-4|-
TGTGCCAGCAGTTCCCAGGACTGGTCAGGGAGGTCGTACAATGAGCAGTTCTTC
CASSSQDWSGRSYNEQFF
>TRBJ2-1|-|TRBV5-1|TRBD1
TGCGCCAGCAGCCCAAGGGGGGACAGGGTCGACAATGAGCAGTTCTTC
CASSPRGDRVDNEQFF
>TRBJ2-2|few|TRBV7-6|TRBD2
TGTGCCAGCAGCCCTCGGGTAGCGGGGGGAAGCGGGGAGCTGTTTTTT
CASSPRVAGGSGELFF
>TRBJ2-7|-|TRBV29-1|TRBD2
TGCAGCGTTGTTCCTAGCGGGAGGACCTACGAGCAGTACTTC
CSVVPSGRTYEQYF
>TRBJ2-1|-|TRBV7-6|TRBD1
TGTGCCAGCAGTCTTGGACAGGAGGCTGAAAATGAGCAGTTCTTC
CASSLGQEAENEQFF
>TRBJ2-5|few|TRBV28|-
TGTGCCAGCGCCCTCTTTGGGCAAGAGACCCAGTACTTC
CASALFGQETQYF
>TRBJ1-2|few|TRBV29-1|-
TGCAGCGTTGAGGGGGACCAGGGCTACACCTTC
CSVEGDQGYTF
>TRBJ2-3|few|TRBV7-2|-
TGTGCCAGCAGTTCTCAACCGGGAAGGGGAGATACGCAGTATTTT
CASSSQPGRGDTQYF
>TRBJ2-7|few|TRBV3-1|-
TGTGCCGGCAGCCACCAGGGGAGTTCCTACGAGCAGTACTTC
CAGSHQGSSYEQYF
>TRBJ2-2|-|TRBV5-1|-
TGCGCCAGCAATGGGGCAAGCGGGGAGCTGTTTTTT
CASNGASGELFF
>TRBJ2-7|few|TRBV5-1|-
TGCGCCAGCAGCCCGGACCCCTCCTCCTACGAGCAGTACTTC
CASSPDPSSYEQYF